This TCR beta chain was captured in a study of T-cell reconstitution after alpha-beta-depleted transplantation in children. The CDR3 loop spans 13 amino acids. V lost 6 bases and J lost 6; bases outside the gene matches: 3. Unique molecular identifiers featured in how the TCRbeta library was prepared. TCRdb reprocessed the PCR reads via MiXCR and lists one record per CDR3 protein. Among about 300,000 distinct CDR3 sequences, 10% were seen once, and the ten largest hold roughly 7.1%. Broader study findings: T-cell counts and diversity at one year post-transplant came mainly from newly produced T cells. There were reportedly several hundred expanded graft clones from which alpha-beta T cells came about two months after transplant. Some patients' high day-60 TCRbeta diversity was traced to surviving recipient T cells and thymic progenitors.

There are many counts of this clonotype. The antigen remains undetermined. The receptor comes from a boy under two years old with acute myeloid leukemia, due to receive a stem cell transplant. The chain links TRBV12-3 or TRBV12-4 to TRBJ2-2; 8 nucleotides line up with TRBD1. The specimen comprised PBMCs, sampled before TCRalphabeta/CD19-depleted stem cell transplant. The CDR3, as DNA: TGTGCCAGCAGACGGACAGGGTCCGGGGAGCTGTTTTTT. Its translation is CASRRTGSGELFF.